This T cell receptor (beta chain) was captured in a study of Ad26.COV2.S vaccination and SARS-CoV-2 variants. Across the whole study: Ad26.COV2.S was injected intramuscularly once or twice, 56 days apart. The study, taken as a whole, reports: For non-spike TCRs, breadth in vaccine recipients resembled that in placebo recipients.

The CDR3 sequence is 20 residues long. Germline-derived CDR1 and CDR2 are SGHRS and YFSETQ. V shed 2 bases, J shed 6 bases, and the junction held 18 bases outside the gene matches. Concerning this clone: Its target is not known.

Noted treatment: roughly 18 received Ad26.COV2.S at low or high dose, single or two shots; roughly 5 received placebo; per-sample allocation not given. Sampling occurred on day 63 after the first vaccine or placebo injection. The protocol was immunoSEQ multiplex PCR, while the TCRdb copy is restricted to in-frame clones and leaves out a portion. The repertoire consists of roughly 350,000 clones, with around 89% occurring once and the leading ten covering around 5.3%. The material was peripheral blood, obtained in a trial of Ad26.COV2.S vaccine versus placebo. This receptor was identified in a person aged 18-65 years who received the Ad26.COV2.S COVID-19 vaccine or a placebo. The genes are TRBV5-1 and TRBJ2-3, with 13 positions matching TRBD2. CDR3: CASSLGAIVRLAGGLDTQYF. The CDR3 DNA reads as TGCGCCAGCAGCTTAGGTGCGATAGTAAGACTAGCGGGAGGTCTGGATACGCAGTATTTT.